The rows below give T cell receptor beta chains drawn from one sample of a study of blood T cell repertoires in COVID-19. Using immunoSEQ multiplex PCR, the repertoire was profiled, and TCRdb retains in-frame clones only, with some absent. The sample includes more than 55,000 clones, around 77% of them seen just once. The sequenced material came from peripheral blood. The source is a man aged 80 or over with active or convalescent COVID-19. Each CDR3 is given with its conserved first and last residue. The order of the fields is V gene, J gene, CDR3 protein.

>TRBV18|TRBJ1-2
CASSPDRDYGYTF
>TRBV9|TRBJ2-1
CASSPRTSGRNEQFF
>TRBV19|TRBJ2-3
CASRSFIPASTDTQYF
>TRBV4-2|TRBJ2-2
CASSSGGRASTGELFF
>TRBV5-1|TRBJ2-7
CASSAQVRGEQYF
>TRBV3-1/TRBV3-2|TRBJ1-5
CASSQDHGGNQPQHF
>TRBV2|TRBJ1-2
CANGQGAYYGYTF
>TRBV4-1|TRBJ2-1
CASSQIFQGAYNEQFF
>TRBV4-2|TRBJ2-7
CASSQTSETYEQYF
>TRBV28|TRBJ1-5
CASEPGQIQPQHF
>TRBV3-1/TRBV3-2|TRBJ1-3
CASSQNPQGGNTIYF
>TRBV7-8|TRBJ1-6
CASSSRTVRGYNSPLHF
>TRBV29-1|TRBJ2-5
CSVLGTSGDLFQETQYF
>TRBV24-1|TRBJ2-5
CATEEGGPAETQYF
>TRBV5-1|TRBJ2-1
CASSPGSNNEQFF
>TRBV7-9|TRBJ1-2
CASSLAGVLNGYTF
>TRBV19|TRBJ1-1
CASSFRQSEAFF
>TRBV6-2/TRBV6-3|TRBJ2-7
CASSSTRGTGPFEQYF
>TRBV2|TRBJ1-3
CASRDREGNTIYF
>TRBV3-1/TRBV3-2|TRBJ1-1
CASSETSRGLFVAFF
>TRBV25-1|TRBJ2-1
CATPGAREAPNEQFF
>TRBV10-2|TRBJ2-3
CASSDLAGASADTQYF
>TRBV7-9|TRBJ1-5
CASSKTDFNQPQHF
>TRBV6-6|TRBJ2-7
CASSSGSYEQYF
>TRBV19|TRBJ1-2
CASSMSGQGNGYTF
>TRBV10-3|TRBJ2-1
CAISEYSAGSGYNEQFF
>TRBV5-1|TRBJ2-5
CASTILAEETQYF
>TRBV19|TRBJ2-1
CASSSSLPSGRAYNEQFF
>TRBV7-8|TRBJ2-5
CASSRQTSGGWETQYF
>TRBV28|TRBJ2-3
CASSSKGADTQYF
>TRBV19|TRBJ2-2
CASSIGWANTGELFF
>TRBV11-3|TRBJ2-2
CASNIESGMELFF
>TRBV2|TRBJ2-2
CASSAGQGGTGELFF
>TRBV12-3/TRBV12-4|TRBJ2-3
CASVIADTQYF
>TRBV6-5|TRBJ2-7
CAAAGGSYEQYF
>TRBV5-1|TRBJ2-7
CASSPRTSGGNEQYF
>TRBV6-5|TRBJ2-3
CASSQEASGTDTQYF
>TRBV7-2|TRBJ2-7
CASRRDGASYEQYF
>TRBV27|TRBJ1-3
CASYGEVPSGNTIYF
>TRBV11-2|TRBJ2-1
CASSITLPGLGGDNEQFF
>TRBV7-2|TRBJ2-1
CASSLAAEAEQFF
>TRBV7-2|TRBJ2-7
CASSLGSGSEYEQYF
>TRBV6-2/TRBV6-3|TRBJ2-1
CASSQTSVNEQFF